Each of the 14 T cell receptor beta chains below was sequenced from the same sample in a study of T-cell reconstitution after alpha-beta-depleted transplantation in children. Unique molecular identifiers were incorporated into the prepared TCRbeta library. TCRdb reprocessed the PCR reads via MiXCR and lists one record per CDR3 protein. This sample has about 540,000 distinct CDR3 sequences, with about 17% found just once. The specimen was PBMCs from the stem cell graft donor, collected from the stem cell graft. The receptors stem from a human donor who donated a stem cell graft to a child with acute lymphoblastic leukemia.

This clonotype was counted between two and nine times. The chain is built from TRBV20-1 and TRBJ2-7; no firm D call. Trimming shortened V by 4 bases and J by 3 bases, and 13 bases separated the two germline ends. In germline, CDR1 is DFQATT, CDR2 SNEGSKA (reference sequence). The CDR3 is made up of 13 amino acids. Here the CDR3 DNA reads TGCAGTGCTACTGACCTGCGCCTCTACGAGCAGTACTTC. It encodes CSATDLRLYEQYF.

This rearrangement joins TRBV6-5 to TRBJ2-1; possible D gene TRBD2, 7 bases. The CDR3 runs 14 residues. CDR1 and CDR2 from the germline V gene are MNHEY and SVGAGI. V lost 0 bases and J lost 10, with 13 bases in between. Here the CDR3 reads CASSYSTGGREQFF. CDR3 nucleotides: TGTGCCAGCAGTTACTCGACGGGGGGCAGAGAGCAGTTCTTC.

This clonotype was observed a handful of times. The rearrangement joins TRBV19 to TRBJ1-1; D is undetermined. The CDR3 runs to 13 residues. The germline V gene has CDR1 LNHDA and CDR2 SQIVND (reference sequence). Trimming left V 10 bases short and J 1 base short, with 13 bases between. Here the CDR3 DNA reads TGTGCCACTACCGAGGTGGCGAACACTGAAGCTTTCTTT. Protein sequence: CATTEVANTEAFF.

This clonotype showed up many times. The CDR3 DNA sequence: TGTGCCAGCAGCTTGGCTGAAAAACTGTTTTTT. It encodes CASSLAEKLFF. The gene calls are TRBV5-6 and TRBJ1-4; D not resolved. The CDR3 totals 11 residues. Germline V gene lookup returns CDR1 SGHDT and CDR2 YYEEEE. Trimming removed 0 bases at V and 7 bases at J, with 1 base between.

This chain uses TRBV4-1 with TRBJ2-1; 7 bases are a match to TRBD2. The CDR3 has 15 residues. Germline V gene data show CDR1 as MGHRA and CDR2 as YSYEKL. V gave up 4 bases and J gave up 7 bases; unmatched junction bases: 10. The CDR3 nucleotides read TGCGCCAGCAGCCTTCGACTGGGGGGAGGGAATGAGCAGTTCTTC. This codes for CASSLRLGGGNEQFF.

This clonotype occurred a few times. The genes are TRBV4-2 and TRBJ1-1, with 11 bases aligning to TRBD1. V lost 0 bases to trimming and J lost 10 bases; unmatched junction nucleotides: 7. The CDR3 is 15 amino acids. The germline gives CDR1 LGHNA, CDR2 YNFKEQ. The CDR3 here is CASSQDLPGQGVAFF. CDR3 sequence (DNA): TGTGCCAGCAGCCAAGACCTACCGGGACAGGGGGTAGCTTTCTTT.

CDR3 amino acids: CASTQVAGNIYEQYF. As DNA, the CDR3 is TGCGCCAGCACCCAGGTAGCGGGGAATATTTACGAGCAGTACTTC. The chain combines TRBV10-2 with TRBJ2-7, with 8 bases lining up with TRBD2. The germline gives CDR1 WSHSY, CDR2 SAAADI. V lost 7 bases and J lost 4; bases outside the gene matches: 12. CDR3 size: 15 residues.

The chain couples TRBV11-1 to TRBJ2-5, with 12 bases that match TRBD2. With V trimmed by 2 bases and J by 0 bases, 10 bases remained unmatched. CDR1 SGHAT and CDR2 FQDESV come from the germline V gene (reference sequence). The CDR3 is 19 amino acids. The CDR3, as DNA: TGTGCCAGCAGCTTAATAGAGGGACTAGCGGGCGAAAACCAAGAGACCCAGTACTTC. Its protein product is CASSLIEGLAGENQETQYF.

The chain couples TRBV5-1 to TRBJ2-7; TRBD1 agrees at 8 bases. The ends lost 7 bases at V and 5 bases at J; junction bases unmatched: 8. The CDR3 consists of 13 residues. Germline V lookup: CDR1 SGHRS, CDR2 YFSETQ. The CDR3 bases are TGCGCCAGCTCTCCGGGACAGGTACACGAGCAGTACTTC. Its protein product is CASSPGQVHEQYF.

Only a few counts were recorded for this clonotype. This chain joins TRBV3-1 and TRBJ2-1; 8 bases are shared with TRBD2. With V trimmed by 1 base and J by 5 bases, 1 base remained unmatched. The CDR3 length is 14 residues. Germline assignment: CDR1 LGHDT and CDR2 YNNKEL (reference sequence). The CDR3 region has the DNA TGTGCCAGCAGCCAAGTAGCGGGGCACAATGAGCAGTTCTTC. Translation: CASSQVAGHNEQFF.

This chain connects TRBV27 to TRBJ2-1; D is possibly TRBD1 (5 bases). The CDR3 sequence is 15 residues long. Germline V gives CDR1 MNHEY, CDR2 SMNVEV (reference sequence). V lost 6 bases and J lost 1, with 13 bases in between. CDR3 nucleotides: TGTGCCAGCAGCATAGGGGTACCTTCCTACAATGAGCAGTTCTTC. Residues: CASSIGVPSYNEQFF.

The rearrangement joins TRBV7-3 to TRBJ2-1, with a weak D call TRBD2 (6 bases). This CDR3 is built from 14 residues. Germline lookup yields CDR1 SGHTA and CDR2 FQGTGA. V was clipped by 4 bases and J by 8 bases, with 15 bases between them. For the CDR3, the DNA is TGTGCCAGCAGCTACGGAAACTGGGGGGATGAGCAGTTCTTC. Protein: CASSYGNWGDEQFF.

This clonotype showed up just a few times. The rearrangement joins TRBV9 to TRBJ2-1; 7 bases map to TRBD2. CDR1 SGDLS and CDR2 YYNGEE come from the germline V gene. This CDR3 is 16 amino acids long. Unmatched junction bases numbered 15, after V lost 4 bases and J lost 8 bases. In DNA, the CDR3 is TGTGCCAGCAGCCCCCAGGCAGGGAGGGGCGGGGATGAGCAGTTCTTC. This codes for CASSPQAGRGGDEQFF.

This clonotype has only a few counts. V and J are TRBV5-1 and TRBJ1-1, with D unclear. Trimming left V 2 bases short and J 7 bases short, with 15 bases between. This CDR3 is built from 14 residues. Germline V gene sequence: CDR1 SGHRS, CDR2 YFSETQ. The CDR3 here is CASSFAVGSLEAFF. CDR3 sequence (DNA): TGCGCCAGCAGCTTCGCAGTCGGGAGTCTTGAAGCTTTCTTT.